This T cell receptor (beta chain) was sequenced for a study of OX40 agonist ivuxolimab in advanced cancers. Broadly, across the study: Ivuxolimab was an agonistic, fully human IgG2 monoclonal antibody directed against OX40 (CD134), a costimulatory receptor. Partial responses occurred in three dose-escalation patients: two with cutaneous melanoma and one with hepatocellular carcinoma. Of the approximately 50 dose-escalation patients, hepatocellular carcinoma was present in roughly 19, melanoma in approximately 15, renal cell carcinoma in 9 and head and neck cancer in 9. Intravenous ivuxolimab was administered to patients every 2 weeks at six dose levels: 0.01, 0.1, 0.3, 1.5, 3 and 10 mg/kg. The purpose of peripheral TCRbeta sequencing was to test whether ivuxolimab changed TCR sequence diversity and led to clonal T-cell expansion. Patients were allowed to have had prior anti-PD-1, anti-PD-L1 or anti-CTLA-4 therapy, and 40% of the dose-escalation patients had previously received checkpoint inhibitors. In the dose-escalation cohort, approximately 82% of patients were male, and the mean age was around 65 years with a range of roughly 23 to 79. The paper covers the monotherapy dose-escalation part of the phase I ivuxolimab trial, which included N ≈ 52 patients.

The trial excluded patients who had a history of autoimmune disease or were on systemic immunosuppression. Peripheral blood for TCR sequencing was collected from all dose cohorts at baseline, on cycle 4 day 1, and on cycle 7 day 1. The samples were drawn from a first-in-human, open-label, multicenter phase I dose-escalation trial of ivuxolimab. Adults with locally advanced or metastatic melanoma, renal cell, hepatocellular, or head and neck squamous cell carcinoma were enrolled in the trial. CD4+ and CD8+ T cells were sorted separately from peripheral blood before TCR sequencing. Findings and caveats that apply to the study as a whole: Clonal expansion of both CD4+ and CD8+ blood T cells was observed from baseline to week 6 at doses 0.1 to 3.0 mg/kg. Antigen specificity was not determined for the clonally expanded peripheral T cells. In the 0.1-3.0 mg/kg groups, partial responders had among the lowest normalized peripheral clonal expansion, particularly in CD8+ T cells. After ivuxolimab, more expanded clones were found on average in CD8+ T cells than in CD4+ T cells. Low levels of normalized T-cell clonal expansion were also seen in some patients who did not respond.

With respect to this clone: The specificity of this receptor is unknown. No much larger clonotype is one base removed from it; base qualities were not supplied.

As encoded in the germline V gene, CDR1 is SGDLS while CDR2 is YYNGEE. Trimming accounts for 3 bases at V and 8 bases at J, while the number of junction bases matched to no gene is 4. The CDR3 has 14 amino acids, counting the end cysteine and phenylalanine. Of the read, only the CDR3 DNA is kept; its 42 bases are in frame from base 1. To sequence the TCRbeta CDR3 region, genomic DNA was isolated from the sorted cells. TCRbeta CDR3 regions were sequenced using the immunoSEQ Assay. TCRdb provides this immuneACCESS table in a form limited to in-frame rearrangements. Some clones are lacking; in checked studies, under half of them reflect an unresolved V gene, and why the rest are absent is not known. For this sample there are roughly 61,000 clones; 82% appear just once. The top ten clones comprise around 0.52% of the sample.

The sequenced sample was CD4+ or CD8+ T cells sorted from blood, obtained in a trial of the OX40 agonist ivuxolimab. This chain is built from TRBV9 and TRBJ2-5, with 13 central nucleotides matching TRBD2. The receptor comes from an adult with an advanced solid tumor such as melanoma, head and neck, liver or kidney cancer. CDR3 loop: CASSGGTSGDTQYF. The sequenced DNA is TGTGCCAGCAGCGGCGGGACTAGCGGGGACACCCAGTACTTC.